This record covers a single TCR beta chain. The antigen is undetermined. This sample was taken from a study of Ad26.COV2.S vaccination and SARS-CoV-2 variants. At the level of the study: Ad26.COV2.S was injected intramuscularly once or twice, 56 days apart. Regarding the study as a whole: Vaccine recipients surpassed placebo recipients in spike-specific TCR breadth.

Clones were sequenced by immunoSEQ multiplex PCR, and TCRdb holds only the in-frame ones, with some missing. Of fewer than 900,000 clones in the sample, about 90% were seen once. Treatment in this sample: about 20 received Ad26.COV2.S at low or high dose, single or two shots; a few received placebo; per-sample allocation not given. Repertoires come from day 63 after the first vaccine or placebo injection. The CDR3 has 14 amino acids. Trimming removed 1 base at V and 1 base at J, with 7 bases between. Germline V lookup: CDR1 GTSNPN, CDR2 SVGIG (reference sequence). This specimen was peripheral blood, taken in a trial of Ad26.COV2.S vaccine versus placebo. This sequence originates from a person aged 18-65 years who received the Ad26.COV2.S COVID-19 vaccine or a placebo. The V call is TRBV30, the J call TRBJ2-2; D gene unclear. CDR3 nucleotides: TGTGCCTGGAGTGCGGAGCGGAACACCGGGGAGCTGTTTTTT. Translating it yields CAWSAERNTGELFF. Variable domain in full (rest from reference TRBV30 and TRBJ2-2): SQTIHQWPATLVQPVGSPLSLECTVEGTSNPNLYWYRQAAGRGLQLLFYSVGIGQISSEVPQNLSASRPQDRQFILSSKKLLLSDSGFYLCAWSAERNTGELFFGEGSRLTVL.